The T cell receptor (beta chain) under discussion was sequenced for a study of shared clonotypes between healthy human individuals. Here immunoSEQ multiplex PCR was the method, and the copy in TCRdb shows in-frame clones only, minus some. The data contain roughly 2.4 million clones, 90% to 97% of them seen just once; the ten biggest clones take up roughly 0.13%. Sequencing was carried out using naive CD4+ T cells sorted from blood. This sample's subset: CD45RA+ positively selected. This TCR derives from a man aged 18 to 29 in good health.

CDR3 residues: CASSDLVETQYF. CDR3 sequence (DNA): TGTGCCAGCAGTGATCTCGTGGAGACCCAGTACTTC. The genes are TRBV2 and TRBJ2-5; D unresolved. The length of the CDR3 is 12 residues. The germline gives CDR1 SNHLY, CDR2 FYNNEI. Trimming took 3 bases from V and 5 from J, leaving 7 bases between them.